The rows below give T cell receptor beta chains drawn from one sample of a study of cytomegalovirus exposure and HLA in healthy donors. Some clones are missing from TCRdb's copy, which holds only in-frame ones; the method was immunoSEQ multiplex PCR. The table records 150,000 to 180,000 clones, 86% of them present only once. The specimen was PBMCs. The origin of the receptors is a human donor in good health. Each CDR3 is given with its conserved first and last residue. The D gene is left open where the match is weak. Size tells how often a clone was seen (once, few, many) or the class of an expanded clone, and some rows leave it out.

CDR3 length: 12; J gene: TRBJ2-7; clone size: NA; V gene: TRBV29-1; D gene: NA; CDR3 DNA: TGCAGCGGGCAGAACCTGAACTACGAGCAGTACTTC; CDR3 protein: CSGQNLNYEQYF
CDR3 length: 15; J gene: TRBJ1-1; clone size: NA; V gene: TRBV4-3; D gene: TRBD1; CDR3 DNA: TGCGCCAGCAGCCAAGATGGAGGGGGCGGGACTGAAGCTTTCTTT; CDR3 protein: CASSQDGGGGTEAFF
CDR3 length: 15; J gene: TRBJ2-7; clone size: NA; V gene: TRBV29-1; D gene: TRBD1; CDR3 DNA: TGCAGCGTTGAAGGAGGGCAGGGGGCAAGGTACGAGCAGTACTTC; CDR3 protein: CSVEGGQGARYEQYF
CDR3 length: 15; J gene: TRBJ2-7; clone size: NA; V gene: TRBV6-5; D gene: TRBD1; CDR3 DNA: TGTGCCAGCAGTTACTCGCGGACAGGGTACAACGAGCAGTACTTC; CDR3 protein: CASSYSRTGYNEQYF
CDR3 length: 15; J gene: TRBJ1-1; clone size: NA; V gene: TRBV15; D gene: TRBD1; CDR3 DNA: TGTGCCACCAGCAGAGAGACAGGGATGAACACTGAAGCTTTCTTT; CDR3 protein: CATSRETGMNTEAFF
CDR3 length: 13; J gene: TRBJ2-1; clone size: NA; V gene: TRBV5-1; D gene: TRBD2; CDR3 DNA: TGCGCCAGTCGACTAGCGGTCGAGAATGAGCAGTTCTTC; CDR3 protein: CASRLAVENEQFF
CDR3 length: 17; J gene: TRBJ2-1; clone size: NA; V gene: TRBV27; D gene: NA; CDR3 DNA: TGTGCCAGCAGTTTGTGGCGCACTAGATTCTCCTACAATGAGCAGTTCTTC; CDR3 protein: CASSLWRTRFSYNEQFF
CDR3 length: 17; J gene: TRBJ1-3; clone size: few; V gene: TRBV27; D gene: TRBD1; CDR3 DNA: TGTGCCAGCAGTTTCGGGACAGGTCCGAGCTCTGGAAACACCATATATTTT; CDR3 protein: CASSFGTGPSSGNTIYF
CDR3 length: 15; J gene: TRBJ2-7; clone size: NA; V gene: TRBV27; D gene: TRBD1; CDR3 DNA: TGTGCCAGCAGGGGCGTCCGGGACAGGGTCAACGAGCAGTACTTC; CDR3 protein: CASRGVRDRVNEQYF
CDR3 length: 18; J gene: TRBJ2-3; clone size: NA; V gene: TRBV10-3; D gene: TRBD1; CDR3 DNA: TGTGCCATCAGTGGTGAGTCGTATAACAGGGGAGGCACAGATACGCAGTATTTT; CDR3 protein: CAISGESYNRGGTDTQYF
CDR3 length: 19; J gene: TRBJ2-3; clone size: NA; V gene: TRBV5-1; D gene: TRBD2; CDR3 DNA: TGCGCCAGCAGCTTGTCCTTCCAGCGGGGGTGGAGGCAGGTAGATACGCAGTATTTT; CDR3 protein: CASSLSFQRGWRQVDTQYF
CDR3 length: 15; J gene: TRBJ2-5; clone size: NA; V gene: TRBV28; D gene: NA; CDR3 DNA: TGTGCCAGCAGTTTCTCTGGGGGCACCCAAGAGACCCAGTACTTC; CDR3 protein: CASSFSGGTQETQYF
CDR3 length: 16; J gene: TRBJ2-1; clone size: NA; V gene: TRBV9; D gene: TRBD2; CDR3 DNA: TGTGCCAGCAGCTCTACGGGGGGGCCAAAGTACAATGAGCAGTTCTTC; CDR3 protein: CASSSTGGPKYNEQFF
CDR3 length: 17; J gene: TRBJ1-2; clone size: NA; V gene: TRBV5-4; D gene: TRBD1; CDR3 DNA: TGTGCCAGCAGCCACATGACAGGGGGCGTTAGTAGTGATGGCTACACCTTC; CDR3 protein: CASSHMTGGVSSDGYTF
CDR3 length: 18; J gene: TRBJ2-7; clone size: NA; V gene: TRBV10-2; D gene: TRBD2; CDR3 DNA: TGCGCCAGCAGTGAGACTCCATCCCTTAGCGGGAGGGCCGCCGGGCAGTACTTC; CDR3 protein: CASSETPSLSGRAAGQYF
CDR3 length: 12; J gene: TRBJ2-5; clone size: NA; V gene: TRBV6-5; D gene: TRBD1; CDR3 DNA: TGTGCCAGCGGACAGGTCTGGGAGACCCAGTACTTC; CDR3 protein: CASGQVWETQYF
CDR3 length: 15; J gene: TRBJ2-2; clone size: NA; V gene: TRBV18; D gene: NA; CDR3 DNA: TGTGCCAGCTCAGGGCGGGGCGCGAACACCGGGGAGCTGTTTTTT; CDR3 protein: CASSGRGANTGELFF
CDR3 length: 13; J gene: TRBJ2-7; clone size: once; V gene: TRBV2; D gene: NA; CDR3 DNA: TGTGCCAGTCAGGAAAACAGGGTCTACGAGCAGTACTTC; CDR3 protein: CASQENRVYEQYF
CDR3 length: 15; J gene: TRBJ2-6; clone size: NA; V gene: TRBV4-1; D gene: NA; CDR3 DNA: TGCGCCAGCAGCCAAACAGGGTCTGGGGCCAACGTCCTGACTTTC; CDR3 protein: CASSQTGSGANVLTF
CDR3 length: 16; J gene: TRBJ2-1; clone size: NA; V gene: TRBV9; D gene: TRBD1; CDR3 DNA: TGTGCCAGCAGCCGCCGGGGGCAGGGGGCGAGCAATGAGCAGTTCTTC; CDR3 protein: CASSRRGQGASNEQFF
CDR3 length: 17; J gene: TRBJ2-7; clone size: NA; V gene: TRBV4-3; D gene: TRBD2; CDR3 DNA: TGCGCCAGCAGCCAAGGACTAGCGGGGGACCTCGCCTACGAGCAGTACTTC; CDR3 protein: CASSQGLAGDLAYEQYF
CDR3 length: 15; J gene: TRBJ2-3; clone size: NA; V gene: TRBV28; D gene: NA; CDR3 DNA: TGTGCCAGCAGTTTATCTGATCCCGAGACAGATACGCAGTATTTT; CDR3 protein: CASSLSDPETDTQYF
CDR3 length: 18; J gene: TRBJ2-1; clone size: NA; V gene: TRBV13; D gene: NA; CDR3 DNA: TGTGCCAGCAGCTTCCGAAGCGCAGGGGCTAGCGGAATCAATGAGCAGTTCTTC; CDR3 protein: CASSFRSAGASGINEQFF
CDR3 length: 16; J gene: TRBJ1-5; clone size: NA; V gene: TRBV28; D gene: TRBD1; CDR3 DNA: TGTGCCAGCAGCTCCTTGGGACAGGGAGGGGATCAGCCCCAGCATTTT; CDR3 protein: CASSSLGQGGDQPQHF